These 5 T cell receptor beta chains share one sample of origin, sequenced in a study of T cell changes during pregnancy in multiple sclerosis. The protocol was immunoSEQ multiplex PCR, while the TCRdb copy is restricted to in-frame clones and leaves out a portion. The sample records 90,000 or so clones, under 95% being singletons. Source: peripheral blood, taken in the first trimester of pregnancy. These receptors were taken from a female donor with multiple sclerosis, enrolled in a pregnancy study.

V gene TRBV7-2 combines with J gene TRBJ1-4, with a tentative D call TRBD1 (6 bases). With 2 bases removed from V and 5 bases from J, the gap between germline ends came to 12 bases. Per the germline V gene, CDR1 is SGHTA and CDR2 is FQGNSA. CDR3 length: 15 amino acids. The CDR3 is CASSLFPQGNEKLFF. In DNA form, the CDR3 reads TGTGCCAGCAGCTTATTCCCCCAGGGGAATGAAAAACTGTTTTTT.

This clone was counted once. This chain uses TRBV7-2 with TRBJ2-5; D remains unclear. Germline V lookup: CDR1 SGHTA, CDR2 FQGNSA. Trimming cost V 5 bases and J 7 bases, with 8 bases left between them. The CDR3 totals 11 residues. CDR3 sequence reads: CASSAPGTQYF. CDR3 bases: TGTGCCAGCAGCGCCCCGGGGACCCAGTACTTC.

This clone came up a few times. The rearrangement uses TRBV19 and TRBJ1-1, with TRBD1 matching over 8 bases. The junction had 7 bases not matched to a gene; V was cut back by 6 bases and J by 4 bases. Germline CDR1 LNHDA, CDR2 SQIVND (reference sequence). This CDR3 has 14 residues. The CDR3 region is CASSHRQGSTEAFF. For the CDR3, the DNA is TGTGCCAGTAGCCATAGACAGGGGAGCACTGAAGCTTTCTTT.

The CDR3 DNA reads as TGTGCCAGTACCGCCAGGACAGGGGGCCTCTCCCTTGCGACCAACGTCCTGACTTTC. This sequence encodes CASTARTGGLSLATNVLTF. The rearrangement joins TRBV19 to TRBJ2-6, with TRBD1 matching 11 bases. The CDR3 spans 19 residues. The germline CDR1 and CDR2 sequences are LNHDA and SQIVND (reference sequence). Losses at the gene ends were 7 bases for V and 8 bases for J; bases not matched to a gene: 19.

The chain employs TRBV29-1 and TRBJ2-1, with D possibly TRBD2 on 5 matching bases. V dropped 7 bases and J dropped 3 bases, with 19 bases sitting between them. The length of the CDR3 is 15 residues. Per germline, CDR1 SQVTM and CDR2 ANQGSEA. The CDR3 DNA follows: TGCAGCGGCGGACTCGACGACGCATTCTACAATGAGCAGTTCTTC. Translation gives CSGGLDDAFYNEQFF.